This T cell receptor beta chain was documented in a study of tumor-infiltrating lymphocytes in oesophageal squamous cell carcinoma (dated by TCRdb to 2015 to 2016). This clonotype has a handful of counts. This clone's antigen is unknown. No much larger clone is present one base from it, and per-base qualities are unavailable. Per the germline V gene, SGHTA is the CDR1 and FQGNSA is the CDR2. V trim: 1 base; J trim: 1 base; unmatched bases: 8. From its cysteine to its phenylalanine, the CDR3 spans 17 amino acids. The entry retains the CDR3 DNA only, 51 bases that are in frame from base 1. The library was produced with PCR. This sample was sequenced with an Illumina HiSeq 2000. TCRdb cleaned the public reads at Q25 with fastp, built clones with MiXCR and kept in-frame beta chains. Duplicate CDR3 protein sequences are folded into a single record with the most common DNA and genes. This sample comprises around 12,000 distinct CDR3 sequences, over 50% of them detected only once. 42% of the sample is in the top ten clones.

The chain employs TRBV7-2 and TRBJ2-5, and 8 bases in between align with TRBD2. This sequence originates from a female donor with esophageal squamous cell carcinoma. The source material was esophageal tumor tissue. In nucleotide form, the sequence is TGTGCCAGCAGCTTAGTCCACGGGGGGGCCCCCCAAGAGACCCAGTACTTC. Translation gives CASSLVHGGAPQETQYF.